Following are 30 T cell receptor beta chains from one sample sequenced in a study of OX40 agonist ivuxolimab in advanced cancers. Sequencing used immunoSEQ multiplex PCR; TCRdb keeps in-frame clones, though not all of them. Among around 37,000 clones, more than 75% were seen once, and the ten largest hold around 13%. This sample comprised CD4+ or CD8+ T cells sorted from blood, obtained in a trial of the OX40 agonist ivuxolimab. The origin of the receptors is an adult with an advanced solid tumor such as melanoma, head and neck, liver or kidney cancer.

The V and J genes are TRBV27 and TRBJ2-3, with 10 bases identical to TRBD2. The V gene end was trimmed by 6 bases and the J gene end by 3 bases; junction bases not matched to a gene: 6. This CDR3 contains 15 residues. Germline V gene data show CDR1 as MNHEY and CDR2 as SMNVEV (reference sequence). As DNA, the CDR3 is TGTGCCAGCAGCCCCGGACTAGCGGCAACAGATACGCAGTATTTT. Amino acid sequence: CASSPGLAATDTQYF.

V gene TRBV19 combines with J gene TRBJ2-1; tentatively, D is TRBD2 (5 bases). The germline CDR1 and CDR2 sequences are LNHDA and SQIVND (reference sequence). The CDR3 covers 13 residues. Trimming left V 6 bases short and J 2 bases short, with 8 bases between. For the CDR3, the DNA is TGTGCCAGTAGCCTACTAGCCTACAATGAGCAGTTCTTC. Residues: CASSLLAYNEQFF.

The V and J genes are TRBV5-1 and TRBJ1-1, with D uncertain. CDR1 and CDR2 (germline): SGHRS, YFSETQ. The CDR3 extends over 13 amino acids. The V gene lost 4 bases and the J gene lost 1 base, with 8 bases spanning the gap. CDR3 DNA sequence: TGCGCCAGCAGCCCCCCGGAGAACACTGAAGCTTTCTTT. Its protein product is CASSPPENTEAFF.

The CDR3 coding sequence is TGTGCCAGCTCACCGACTGACAGGGATAACACTGAAGCTTTCTTT. Translating it yields CASSPTDRDNTEAFF. The rearrangement links TRBV18 to TRBJ1-1; 7 bases agree with TRBD1. Germline lookup yields CDR1 KGHSH and CDR2 LQKENI. V lost 3 bases, J lost 2 bases, and 6 bases stayed unmatched. The CDR3 has 15 residues.

This clone was seen a single time. The V call is TRBV7-3, the J call TRBJ2-7, with D possibly TRBD2 on 6 matching bases. CDR3 length: 15 residues. Per germline, CDR1 SGHTA and CDR2 FQGTGA. V gave up 4 bases and J gave up 2 bases, with 15 bases separating them. The CDR3 DNA reads TGTGCCAGCAGCTCCGATGGGCGGGAAGCCTACGAGCAGTACTTC. As protein: CASSSDGREAYEQYF.

This chain uses TRBV19 with TRBJ2-7, with D hard to call. V was shortened by 1 base and J by 7 bases, with 14 bases between the two germline ends. The germline gives CDR1 LNHDA, CDR2 SQIVND (reference sequence). The CDR3 is 14 residues long. The DNA of the CDR3 is TGTGCCAGTAGTATAGTCGGAGTTCCAGGAGAGCAGTACTTC. Protein: CASSIVGVPGEQYF.

The rearrangement links TRBV27 to TRBJ2-7; no clear D gene. The V end was cut by 7 bases, the J end by 3 bases, with 10 bases between. The germline CDR1 and CDR2 sequences are MNHEY and SMNVEV (reference sequence). CDR3 size: 12 residues. The chain's CDR3 is CASTSDLYEQYF. Here the CDR3 DNA reads TGTGCCAGCACCTCGGACCTCTACGAGCAGTACTTC.

V is TRBV2 and J is TRBJ2-7; TRBD2 agrees at 12 bases. CDR3 size: 15 residues. The germline V gene encodes CDR1 SNHLY and CDR2 FYNNEI. The trim removed 4 bases at V and 4 bases at J, leaving 5 bases unmatched. The CDR3 spells CASSARTSGIYEQYF. Here the CDR3 DNA reads TGTGCCAGCAGTGCGAGGACTAGCGGGATTTACGAGCAGTACTTC.

V is TRBV7-6 and J is TRBJ2-6; 8 bases line up with TRBD2. Germline CDR1 SGHVS, CDR2 FNYEAQ. Losses at the gene ends were 5 bases for V and 3 bases for J; bases not matched to a gene: 3. The CDR3 totals 15 residues. The CDR3 DNA reads as TGTGCCAGCAGCCCCGGGGGGGTTGGGGCCAACGTCCTGACTTTC. Translated, it gives CASSPGGVGANVLTF.

This rearrangement joins TRBV15 to TRBJ2-3, with TRBD2 matching 11 bases. CDR1 LNHNV and CDR2 YYDKDF come from the germline V gene (reference sequence). V gave up 5 bases and J gave up 3 bases; unmatched junction bases: 7. The CDR3 loop spans 16 amino acids. DNA of the CDR3: TGTGCCACCAGCGTAACCGGGACTAGCGGAACAGATACGCAGTATTTT. This sequence encodes CATSVTGTSGTDTQYF. The full variable domain, its missing parts supplied by reference TRBV15 and TRBJ2-3, is DAMVIQNPRYQVTQFGKPVTLSCSQTLNHNVMYWYQQKSSQAPKLLFHYYDKDFNNEADTPDNFQSRRPNTSFCFLDIRSPGLGDTAMYLCATSVTGTSGTDTQYFGPGTRLTVL.

The chain is built from TRBV7-8 and TRBJ2-2; 8 bases map to TRBD2. The CDR3 contains 15 residues. Germline CDR1 reads SGHVS; CDR2 reads FQNEAQ. Trimming at V came to 3 bases and at J to 0 bases, leaving 0 bases not matched to a gene. Written as DNA, the CDR3 is TGTGCCAGCAGCTTGGGACTAGCGAACACCGGGGAGCTGTTTTTT. Its translation is CASSLGLANTGELFF.

This rearrangement joins TRBV27 to TRBJ2-5; D ambiguous. The CDR3 totals 14 residues. V was shortened by 4 bases and J by 0 bases, with 9 bases between the two germline ends. Germline V gene sequence: CDR1 MNHEY, CDR2 SMNVEV (reference sequence). The CDR3 DNA sequence: TGTGCCAGCAGTTCGTTAAGGTACCAAGAGACCCAGTACTTC. Its protein is CASSSLRYQETQYF.

Judged by abundance, this clone is large (0.1 to 1%). This chain connects TRBV13 to TRBJ1-2; 8 bases match TRBD1. Germline V gene data show CDR1 as PRHDT and CDR2 as FYEKMQ (reference sequence). V lost 5 bases to trimming and J lost 2 bases; unmatched junction nucleotides: 16. This CDR3 contains 18 residues. The CDR3 loop is CASSRGGQELTPNYGYTF. The CDR3 bases are TGTGCCAGCAGCAGGGGGGGACAGGAACTAACCCCCAACTATGGCTACACCTTC.

The chain uses TRBV21-1 and TRBJ2-1; TRBD2, the table's D call, lacks a check against the DNA. TRBV21-1 is deemed a pseudogene. The CDR3 runs 21 residues. The CDR3 nucleotides are TGTGCCAGCAGCAACGGTCGGTTCCTAGCGGGGCGTCCCTGCTCCTACAATGAGCAGTTCTTC. Translated, it gives CASSNGRFLAGRPCSYNEQFF.

The genes are TRBV27 and TRBJ2-3; D is undetermined. Germline CDR1 reads MNHEY; CDR2 reads SMNVEV (reference sequence). The CDR3 spans 15 residues. V shed 1 base and J shed 2 bases, with 10 bases lying between them. CDR3 nucleotides: TGTGCCAGCAGTTTATTTGGCTACCCCACAGATACGCAGTATTTT. Its protein product is CASSLFGYPTDTQYF.

J is TRBJ2-1 and V is TRBV9; no reliable D call. CDR3 length: 15 amino acids. Per germline, CDR1 SGDLS and CDR2 YYNGEE. Trimming left V 0 bases short and J 1 base short, with 8 bases between. DNA for the CDR3: TGTGCCAGCAGCGTAGCTGACGCGTCCTACAATGAGCAGTTCTTC. Encoded protein: CASSVADASYNEQFF.

The chain recombines TRBV4-2 with TRBJ1-3; D call uncertain. The CDR3 consists of 18 residues. With 3 bases removed from V and 0 bases from J, the gap between germline ends came to 18 bases. Germline V gene sequence: CDR1 LGHNA, CDR2 YNFKEQ. CDR3 coding DNA: TGTGCCAGCAGCCACCCCGCCGAGGCTCAAGTCTCTGGAAACACCATATATTTT. Encoded protein: CASSHPAEAQVSGNTIYF.

This clone is labeled medium-sized. This rearrangement joins TRBV7-9 to TRBJ1-1, with 8 bases identical to TRBD1. V was pared by 4 bases and J by 3 bases, with 7 bases of the junction left unmatched. The CDR3 runs to 15 residues. Germline V gene lookup returns CDR1 SEHNR and CDR2 FQNEAQ (reference sequence). CDR3 coding DNA: TGTGCCAGCAGCTCTAGACAGGGGTGGGACACTGAAGCTTTCTTT. Translation: CASSSRQGWDTEAFF.

J is TRBJ2-1 and V is TRBV2; the match to TRBD2 covers 7 bases. Trimming removed 1 base from V and 0 bases from J; junction bases left unmatched: 0. This CDR3 comprises 15 residues. The germline V gene encodes CDR1 SNHLY and CDR2 FYNNEI. Here the CDR3 reads CASSEGGGSYNEQFF. The DNA of the CDR3 is TGTGCCAGCAGTGAAGGGGGGGGCTCCTACAATGAGCAGTTCTTC. Drawing the rest from reference TRBV2 and TRBJ2-1, the complete variable domain is EPEVTQTPSHQVTQMGQEVILRCVPISNHLYFYWYRQILGQKVEFLVSFYNNEISEKSEIFDDQFSVERPDGSNFTLKIRSTKLEDSAMYFCASSEGGGSYNEQFFGPGTRLTVL.

The V and J genes are TRBV2 and TRBJ2-7; D may be TRBD1 (5 bases). Trimming removed 10 bases from V and 5 bases from J, with 12 bases in between. Germline-derived CDR1 and CDR2 are SNHLY and FYNNEI. The CDR3 is 11 amino acids. CDR3 amino acids: CATLGVDEQYF. The CDR3 DNA reads TGTGCCACGCTAGGGGTGGACGAGCAGTACTTC. The full variable domain, in which reference TRBV2 and TRBJ2-7 provide the parts outside the CDR3, is EPEVTQTPSHQVTQMGQEVILRCVPISNHLYFYWYRQILGQKVEFLVSFYNNEISEKSEIFDDQFSVERPDGSNFTLKIRSTKLEDSAMYFCATLGVDEQYFGPGTRLTVT.

The V gene is TRBV4-1, the J gene TRBJ1-2; no reliable D call. The CDR3 runs 17 residues. V lost 1 base and J 6 bases, leaving 21 bases between the germline ends. CDR1 and CDR2 (germline): MGHRA, YSYEKL. CDR3 in DNA: TGCGCCAGCAGCCAAGCCCCGTGGGTAGGCCTAACTAATGGCTACACCTTC. Its protein is CASSQAPWVGLTNGYTF.

The gene calls are TRBV30 and TRBJ1-5, with a tentative D call TRBD1 (6 bases). Germline V lookup: CDR1 GTSNPN, CDR2 SVGIG (reference sequence). V was trimmed by 0 bases and J by 9 bases, leaving 18 bases between them. This CDR3 spans 15 amino acids. This CDR3 reads CAWSVGQNYVRPQHF. For the CDR3, the DNA is TGTGCCTGGAGTGTAGGACAGAACTATGTAAGGCCCCAGCATTTT.

The V and J genes are TRBV29-1 and TRBJ2-7; 7 bases line up with TRBD1. The CDR3 loop spans 13 amino acids. V gave up 7 bases and J gave up 3 bases; unmatched junction bases: 9. CDR1 SQVTM and CDR2 ANQGSEA come from the germline V gene. CDR3 in amino acids: CSGAWDRGYEQYF. The CDR3 coding sequence is TGCAGCGGGGCCTGGGACAGAGGCTACGAGCAGTACTTC.

The V call is TRBV7-9, the J call TRBJ2-1, with D uncertain. CDR1 is SEHNR, CDR2 FQNEAQ, per germline (reference sequence). Trimming took 2 bases from V and 7 from J, leaving 6 bases between them. This CDR3 is 12 amino acids long. The CDR3 here is CASSLLVNEQFF. CDR3 bases: TGTGCCAGCAGCTTACTAGTTAATGAGCAGTTCTTC.

The chain joins TRBV7-9 to TRBJ2-7; maybe TRBD2 (6 bases). Looked up from germline, CDR1 is SEHNR and CDR2 is FQNEAQ (reference sequence). V lost 7 bases, J lost 0 bases, and 10 bases lay in between. The CDR3 length is 13 residues. The CDR3: CASTVTSSYEQYF. DNA for the CDR3: TGTGCCAGCACCGTGACTAGCTCCTACGAGCAGTACTTC.

The chain recombines TRBV20-1 with TRBJ2-7; weak D call: TRBD1 (6 bases). Germline-derived CDR1 and CDR2 are DFQATT and SNEGSKA (reference sequence). The CDR3 spans 11 residues. V shed 5 bases and J shed 5 bases, with 10 bases lying between them. CDR3 loop: CSAEGEDEQYF. Written as DNA, the CDR3 is TGCAGTGCTGAGGGGGAAGACGAGCAGTACTTC.

The rearrangement joins TRBV7-9 to TRBJ2-5, with 9 bases matching TRBD2. After removal of 6 bases from V and 5 bases from J, the junction contained 13 bases not matched to a gene. The CDR3 is 16 amino acids. The germline gives CDR1 SEHNR, CDR2 FQNEAQ (reference sequence). The CDR3: CASSSREVAGGETQYF. The CDR3 nucleotides are TGTGCCAGCAGTTCCCGAGAAGTTGCGGGGGGGGAGACCCAGTACTTC.

The chain employs TRBV10-1 and TRBJ2-7; D uncertain. Deletions cut 10 bases from V and 5 bases from J, with 12 bases between. The CDR3 spans 11 residues. In germline, CDR1 is WNHNN, CDR2 SYGVQD (reference sequence). The DNA of the CDR3 is TGCGCCATCCTCGATCTAGACGAGCAGTACTTC. Translated: CAILDLDEQYF.

In DNA form, the CDR3 reads TGTGCCAGCAGCCTCGGGAGCTCTGGAAACACCATATATTTT. It is translated as CASSLGSSGNTIYF. This sequence joins TRBV7-2 and TRBJ1-3; D is unclear. The CDR3 spans 14 residues. Deletions cut 5 bases from V and 0 bases from J, with 8 bases between. Germline assignment: CDR1 SGHTA and CDR2 FQGNSA.

V gene TRBV4-1 combines with J gene TRBJ1-1, with D unclear. The CDR3 contains 13 residues. Germline CDR1 and CDR2: MGHRA and YSYEKL. V lost 3 bases, J lost 4 bases, and 9 bases lay in between. CDR3 sequence: CASSHNGGTEAFF. Written as DNA, the CDR3 is TGCGCCAGCAGCCACAACGGAGGCACTGAAGCTTTCTTT.